The 2 T cell receptor beta chains in this list originate from one sample, sequenced in a study of blood T cell repertoires in COVID-19 (dated by TCRdb to 2019 to 2021). Libraries were prepared through the immunoSEQ multiplex PCR assay. The source is immuneACCESS, and TCRdb retained only in-frame sequences with V and J called. Part of the clones is not carried over; for the studies checked, unresolved V genes explain less than half of this, and the remainder is unexplained. The sample profile shows over 90,000 clones; about nine tenths of them were found once. The ten largest clones add up to 3.5% to 4.5% of the sample. The sample taken for sequencing was peripheral blood. The receptors come from a man aged 18 to 30 with acute or convalescent COVID-19.

This sequence joins TRBV19 and TRBJ2-3; weak D call: TRBD1 (6 bases). There are 16 residues in the CDR3. Germline CDR1 reads LNHDA; CDR2 reads SQIVND (reference sequence). V lost 2 bases, J lost 7 bases, and 19 bases lay in between. The chain's CDR3 is CASSIPTGSLMNTQYF. As DNA, the CDR3 is TGTGCCAGTAGTATACCAACAGGGTCGTTGATGAATACGCAGTATTTT.

The chain links TRBV2 to TRBJ2-7, with D maybe TRBD1 (5 bases). Germline CDR1 reads SNHLY; CDR2 reads FYNNEI. Deletions cut 9 bases from V and 2 bases from J, with 14 bases between. The CDR3 is made up of 13 amino acids. The CDR3 DNA sequence: TGTGCCAGACAGGACACGGCCACCTACGAGCAGTACTTC. Amino acids: CARQDTATYEQYF.